This TCR beta chain was recovered during a study of T cells in Graves' hyperthyroidism and ophthalmopathy (dated by TCRdb to between 2018 and 2020). Notes on the research overall: Peripheral blood samples were taken at initial diagnosis, before any treatment was given. The study also compared thyroid tissue and blood T-cell repertoires from roughly six Graves' hyperthyroidism patients. Prospective prediction of ophthalmopathy was tested in an independent validation cohort consisting of 18 hyperthyroidism patients and 17 patients who later progressed to ophthalmopathy. To identify TCR V-J signatures that set the groups apart, the researchers used a discovery cohort of about a hundred patients, made up of about 44 with Graves' ophthalmopathy and about 60 with stable Graves' hyperthyroidism. After blood sampling, hyperthyroidism patients were treated with methimazole at a starting dose of 30 mg daily, and ophthalmopathy patients were treated with high-dose intravenous methylprednisolone. According to the paper, TCR Vbeta CDR3 sequencing was carried out on roughly 130 peripheral blood samples, which came from fewer than 50 ophthalmopathy, 80 or so hyperthyroidism and 17 progressor patients. The 90 or so discovery patients were randomly split 7:3 into training and test sets.

Stable Graves' hyperthyroidism was defined as no progression to ophthalmopathy during 18 months of follow-up. Hyperthyroidism patients were newly diagnosed, with disease duration under 2 months, and aged 18 to 65 years. Exclusion was applied to patients with uncontrolled infections, other autoimmune diseases, pregnancy or lactation. Diagnoses relied on clinical symptoms, serum thyroxine and TRAb, thyroid ultrasound and orbital computed tomography. PBMCs were isolated from 7.5 to 10 ml of fresh peripheral blood by Ficoll-Paque density gradient centrifugation. Trizol reagent was used to extract total RNA, and RNA quality was then checked on an Agilent 2100 Bioanalyzer. Paper-wide results and their limitations: Most expanded thyroid clonotypes (frequency above 0.001) were also detected in blood, suggesting blood repertoires may reflect thyroid immune responses. During validation, the model predicted progression to ophthalmopathy a median of approximately 7 months ahead of onset, with 60% to 71% sensitivity and 72% to 80% specificity. In cross-validation, a model built on a 13 V-J signature told ophthalmopathy apart from stable hyperthyroidism with just under 90% sensitivity and around 81% specificity, and in testing the same model reached 80%/75%. Sample size was not statistically predetermined, and blinding of investigators to group allocation was not performed.

V is clipped by 1 base and J by 6 bases, and the sequence between their germline boundaries is 7 bases long. CDR1 SGHAT and CDR2 FQNNGV are derived from the germline V gene. The CDR3, cysteine through phenylalanine, is 12 amino acids long. Only the CDR3 region is kept as DNA, spanning 36 bases read in frame from base 1. Amplification of TCR beta CDR3 regions was carried out from RNA transcripts. For the first round of RT-PCR on the TCR CDR3, the HTBI primer set was used together with the Qiagen OneStep RT-PCR kit. Libraries were constructed in a second round of multiplex PCR, after which size selection and purification were carried out. Libraries were sequenced paired-end with 100 bp reads on an Illumina HiSeq2000. As for how the authors treated the data: Raw data were processed with SOAPnuke, discarding reads with adapters, uncalled bases, mean Phred below 15, or no exact constant-primer or identifier match. COPE v1.2.5 was used to merge high-quality paired reads, and clonotypes were defined as unique nucleotide sequences. Clonotypes were aligned to IMGT TRBV, TRBD and TRBJ reference segments using MiTCR v1.1. The analysis was restricted to V-J combinations with a frequency above 0.0001, which together covered 99% to 99.2% of the repertoires. The TCS score was defined as F50 (clonal expansion) divided by E x V (chaos), with BLOSUM62-based TCRdist calculated between CDR3 peptides within each V-J. Welch's t-statistics and random forest reduced some 510 V-J features to about 12, which were used in a naive Bayes classifier (R e1071). TCRdb took the public reads, trimmed them with fastp at Q25, ran MiXCR for clone calling and kept in-frame beta chains. Every distinct CDR3 protein forms one entry, paired with its most common genes and DNA. The V and J calls were not made by the authors but by TCRdb's processing. This sample has hundreds of thousands of distinct CDR3 sequences in its table, and 14% of those were observed once. The ten largest make up more than 8.5% of the sample.

This clonotype was counted many times. It lacks a known antigen. No per-base quality is available; no much larger clone lies one base away. Rearrangement joined TRBV11-2 to TRBJ2-7, with the D gene uncertain. The sequence derives from a woman younger than 35 with Graves' hyperthyroidism. The material sequenced was blood. DNA sequence: TGTGCCAGCAGCTTAGTCCCGGGCGAGCAGTACTTC. Its protein reads: CASSLVPGEQYF.